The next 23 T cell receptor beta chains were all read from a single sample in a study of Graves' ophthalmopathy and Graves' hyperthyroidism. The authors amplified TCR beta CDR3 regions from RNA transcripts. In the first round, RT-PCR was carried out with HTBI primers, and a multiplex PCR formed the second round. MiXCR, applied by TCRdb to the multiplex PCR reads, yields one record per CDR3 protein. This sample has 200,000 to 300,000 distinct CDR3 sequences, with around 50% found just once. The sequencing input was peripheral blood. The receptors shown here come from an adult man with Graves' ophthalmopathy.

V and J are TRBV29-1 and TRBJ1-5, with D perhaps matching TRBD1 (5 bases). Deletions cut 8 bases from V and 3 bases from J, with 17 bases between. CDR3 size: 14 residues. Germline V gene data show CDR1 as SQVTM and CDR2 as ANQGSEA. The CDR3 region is CSSWRQGDNQPQHF. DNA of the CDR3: TGCAGCAGTTGGAGGCAGGGCGACAATCAGCCCCAGCATTTT.

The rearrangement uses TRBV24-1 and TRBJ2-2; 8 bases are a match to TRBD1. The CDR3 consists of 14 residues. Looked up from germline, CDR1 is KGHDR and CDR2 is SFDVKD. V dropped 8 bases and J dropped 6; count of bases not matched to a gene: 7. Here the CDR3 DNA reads TGTGCCACCAACTCGCCACAGGGGGCCGGGGAGCTGTTTTTT. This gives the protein CATNSPQGAGELFF.

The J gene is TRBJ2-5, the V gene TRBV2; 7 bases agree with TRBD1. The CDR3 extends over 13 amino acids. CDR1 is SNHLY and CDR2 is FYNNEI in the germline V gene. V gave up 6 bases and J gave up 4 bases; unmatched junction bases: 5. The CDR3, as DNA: TGTGCCAGCAGAGTCTCAGGGGGAGAGACCCAGTACTTC. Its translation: CASRVSGGETQYF.

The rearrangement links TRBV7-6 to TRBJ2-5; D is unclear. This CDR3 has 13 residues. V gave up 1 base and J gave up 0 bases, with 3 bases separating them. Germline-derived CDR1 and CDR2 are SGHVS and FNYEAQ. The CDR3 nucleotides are TGTGCCAGCAGCTTAGACAACCAAGAGACCCAGTACTTC. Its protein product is CASSLDNQETQYF.

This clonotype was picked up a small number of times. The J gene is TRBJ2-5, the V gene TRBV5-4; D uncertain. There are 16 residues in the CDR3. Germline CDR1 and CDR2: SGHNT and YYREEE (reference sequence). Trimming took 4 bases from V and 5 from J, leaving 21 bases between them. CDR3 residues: CASSDPSSNLWETQYF. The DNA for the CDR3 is TGTGCCAGCAGCGATCCGTCCTCCAATCTCTGGGAGACCCAGTACTTC.

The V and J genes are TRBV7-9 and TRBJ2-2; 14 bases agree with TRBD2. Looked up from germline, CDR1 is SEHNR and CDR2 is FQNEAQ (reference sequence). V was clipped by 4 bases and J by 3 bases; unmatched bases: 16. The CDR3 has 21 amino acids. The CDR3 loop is CASSSIDPGLAGDVHTGELFF. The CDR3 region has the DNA TGTGCCAGCAGCTCTATAGACCCGGGACTAGCGGGAGATGTTCACACCGGGGAGCTGTTTTTT. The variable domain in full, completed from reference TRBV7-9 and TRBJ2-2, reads DTGVSQNPRHKITKRGQNVTFRCDPISEHNRLYWYRQTLGQGPEFLTYFQNEAQLEKSRLLSDRFSAERPKGSFSTLEIQRTEQGDSAMYLCASSSIDPGLAGDVHTGELFFGEGSRLTVL.

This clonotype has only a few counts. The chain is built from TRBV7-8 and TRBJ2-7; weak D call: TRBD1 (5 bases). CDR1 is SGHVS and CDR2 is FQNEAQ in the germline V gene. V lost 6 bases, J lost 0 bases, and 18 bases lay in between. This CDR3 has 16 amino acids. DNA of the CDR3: TGTGCCAGCAGGGGGCCAAAGGTGGCGTCCTCCTACGAGCAGTACTTC. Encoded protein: CASRGPKVASSYEQYF.

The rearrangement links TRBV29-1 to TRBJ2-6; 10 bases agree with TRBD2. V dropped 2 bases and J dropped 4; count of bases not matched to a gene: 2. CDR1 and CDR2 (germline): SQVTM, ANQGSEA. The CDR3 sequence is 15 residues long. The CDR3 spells CSVELAGAGANVLTF. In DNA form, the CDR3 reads TGCAGCGTTGAACTAGCGGGAGCCGGGGCCAACGTCCTGACTTTC.

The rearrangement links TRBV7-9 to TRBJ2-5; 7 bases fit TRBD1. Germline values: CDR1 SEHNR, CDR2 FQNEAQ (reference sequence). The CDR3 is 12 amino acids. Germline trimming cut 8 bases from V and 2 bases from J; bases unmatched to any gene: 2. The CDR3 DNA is TGTGCCAGCGCACAGGGGCAAGAGACCCAGTACTTC. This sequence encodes CASAQGQETQYF.

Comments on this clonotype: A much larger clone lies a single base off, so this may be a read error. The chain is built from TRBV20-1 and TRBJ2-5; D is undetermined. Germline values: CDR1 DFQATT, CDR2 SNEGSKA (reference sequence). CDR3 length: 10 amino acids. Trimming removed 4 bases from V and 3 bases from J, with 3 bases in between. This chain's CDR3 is CSAIEETQYF. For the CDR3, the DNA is TGCAGTGCTATAGAAGAGACCCAGTACTTC.

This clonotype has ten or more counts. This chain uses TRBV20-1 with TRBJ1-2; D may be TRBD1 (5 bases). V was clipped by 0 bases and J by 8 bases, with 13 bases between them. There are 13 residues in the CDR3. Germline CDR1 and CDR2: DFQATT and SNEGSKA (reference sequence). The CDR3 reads CSARDLGRGGYTF. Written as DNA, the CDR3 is TGCAGTGCTAGAGATTTGGGACGGGGAGGCTACACCTTC.

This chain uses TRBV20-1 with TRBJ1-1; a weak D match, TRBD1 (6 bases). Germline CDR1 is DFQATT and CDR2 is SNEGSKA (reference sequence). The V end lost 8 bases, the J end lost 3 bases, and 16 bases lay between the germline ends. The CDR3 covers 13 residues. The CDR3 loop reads CSTRTAWDTEAFF. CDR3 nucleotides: TGCAGTACGAGGACAGCCTGGGACACTGAAGCTTTCTTT.

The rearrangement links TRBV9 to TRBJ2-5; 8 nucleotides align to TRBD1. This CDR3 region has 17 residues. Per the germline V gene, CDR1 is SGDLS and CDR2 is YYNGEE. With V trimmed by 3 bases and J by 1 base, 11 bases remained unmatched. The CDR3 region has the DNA TGTGCCAGCAGCGGCTGGGGCAGGGGGCTTTCCCAAGAGACCCAGTACTTC. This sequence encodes CASSGWGRGLSQETQYF.

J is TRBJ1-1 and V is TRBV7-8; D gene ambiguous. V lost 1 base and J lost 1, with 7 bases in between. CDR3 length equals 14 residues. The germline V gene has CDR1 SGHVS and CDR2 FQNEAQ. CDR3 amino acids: CASSLEVRNTEAFF. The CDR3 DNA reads TGTGCCAGCAGCTTAGAGGTGAGGAACACTGAAGCTTTCTTT.

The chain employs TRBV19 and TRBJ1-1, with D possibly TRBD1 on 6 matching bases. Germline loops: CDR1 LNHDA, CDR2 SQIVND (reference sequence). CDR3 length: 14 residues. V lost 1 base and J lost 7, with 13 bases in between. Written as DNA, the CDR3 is TGTGCCAGTAGTATAGGCAACAGGGCCAGTGAAGCTTTCTTT. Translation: CASSIGNRASEAFF.

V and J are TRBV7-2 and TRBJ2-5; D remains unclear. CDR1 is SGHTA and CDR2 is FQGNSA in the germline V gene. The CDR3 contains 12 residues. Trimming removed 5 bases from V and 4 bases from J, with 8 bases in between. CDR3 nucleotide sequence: TGTGCCAGCAGCCGGACCGCAGAGACCCAGTACTTC. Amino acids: CASSRTAETQYF. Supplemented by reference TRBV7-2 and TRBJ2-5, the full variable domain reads GAGVSQSPSNKVTEKGKDVELRCDPISGHTALYWYRQSLGQGLEFLIYFQGNSAPDKSGLPSDRFSAERTGGSVSTLTIQRTQQEDSAVYLCASSRTAETQYFGPGTRLLVL.

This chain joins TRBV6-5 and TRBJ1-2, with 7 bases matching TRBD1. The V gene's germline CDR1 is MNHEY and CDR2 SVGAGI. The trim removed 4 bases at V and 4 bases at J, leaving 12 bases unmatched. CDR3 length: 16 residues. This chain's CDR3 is CASSSLSGTESYGYTF. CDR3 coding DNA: TGTGCCAGCAGTTCTCTATCCGGGACAGAGTCCTATGGCTACACCTTC.

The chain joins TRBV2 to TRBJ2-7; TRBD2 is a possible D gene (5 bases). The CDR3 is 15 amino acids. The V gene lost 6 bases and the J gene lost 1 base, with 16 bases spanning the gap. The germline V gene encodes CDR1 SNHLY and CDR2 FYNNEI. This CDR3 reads CASSADWATSYEQYF. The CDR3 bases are TGTGCCAGCAGCGCGGACTGGGCTACTTCCTACGAGCAGTACTTC. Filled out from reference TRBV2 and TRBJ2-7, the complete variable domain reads EPEVTQTPSHQVTQMGQEVILRCVPISNHLYFYWYRQILGQKVEFLVSFYNNEISEKSEIFDDQFSVERPDGSNFTLKIRSTKLEDSAMYFCASSADWATSYEQYFGPGTRLTVT.

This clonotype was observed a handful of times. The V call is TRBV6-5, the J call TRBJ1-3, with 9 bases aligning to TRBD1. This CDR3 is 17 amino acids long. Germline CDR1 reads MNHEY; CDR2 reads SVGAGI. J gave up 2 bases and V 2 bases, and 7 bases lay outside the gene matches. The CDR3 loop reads CASSYARTGGAGNTIYF. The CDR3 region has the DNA TGTGCCAGCAGTTACGCCCGCACAGGGGGCGCTGGAAACACCATATATTTT.

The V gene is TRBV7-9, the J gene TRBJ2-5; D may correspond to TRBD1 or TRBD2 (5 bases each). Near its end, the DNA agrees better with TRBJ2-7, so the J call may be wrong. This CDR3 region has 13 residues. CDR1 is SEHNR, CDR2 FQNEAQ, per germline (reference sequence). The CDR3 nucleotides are TGTGCCAGCAGCTTTCCGGGGCGGGACGAGCAGTACTTC. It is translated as CASSFPGRDEQYF.

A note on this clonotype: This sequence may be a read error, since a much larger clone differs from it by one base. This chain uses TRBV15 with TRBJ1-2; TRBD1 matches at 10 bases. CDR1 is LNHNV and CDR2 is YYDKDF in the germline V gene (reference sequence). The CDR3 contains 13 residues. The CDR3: CAASDRGLYGYTF. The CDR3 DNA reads TGTGCCGCCAGCGACAGGGGGCTCTATGGCTACACCTTC. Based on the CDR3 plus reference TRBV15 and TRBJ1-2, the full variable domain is DAMVIQNPRYQVTQFGKPVTLSCSQTLNHNVMYWYQQKSSQAPKLLFHYYDKDFNNEADTPDNFQSRRPNTSFCFLDIRSPGLGDTAMYLCAASDRGLYGYTFGSGTRLTVV.

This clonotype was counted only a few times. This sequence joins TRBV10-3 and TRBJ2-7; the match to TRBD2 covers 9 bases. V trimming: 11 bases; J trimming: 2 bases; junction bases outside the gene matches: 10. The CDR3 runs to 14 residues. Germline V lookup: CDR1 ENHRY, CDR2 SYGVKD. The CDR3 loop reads CAAAGGRGAYEQYF. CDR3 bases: TGTGCCGCGGCGGGGGGGCGGGGAGCCTACGAGCAGTACTTC.

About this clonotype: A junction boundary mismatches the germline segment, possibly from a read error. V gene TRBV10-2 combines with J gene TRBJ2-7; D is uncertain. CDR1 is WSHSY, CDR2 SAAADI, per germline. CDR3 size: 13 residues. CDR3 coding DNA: TGTGCCAGCAGTTTGGCCCGCGAATACGAGCAGTACTTC. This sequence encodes CASSLAREYEQYF.